Presented here are 27 T cell receptor beta chains from one specimen sequenced in a study of blood T cells in healthy people across ages. Through a sample-barcoded 5' primer and a J-beta primer mix, a second PCR was run for roughly 6 to 11 cycles. One entry per CDR3 protein results from TCRdb running MiXCR on the 5' RACE reads. The profile shows 1.8 million or so distinct CDR3 sequences, about 39% of them singletons. Sequencing used blood. The receptors come from a human donor in good health.

The chain joins TRBV20-1 to TRBJ1-1, with D perhaps TRBD1 (5 bases). This CDR3 has 14 residues. The germline V and J ends were trimmed by 7 bases and 0 bases, with 15 bases remaining between them. Germline values: CDR1 DFQATT, CDR2 SNEGSKA (reference sequence). The CDR3 spells CSVNSRGMNTEAFF. CDR3 coding DNA: TGCAGTGTCAACTCCCGGGGGATGAACACTGAAGCTTTCTTT.

This clonotype was counted only a few times. The chain has TRBV20-1 and TRBJ2-1; tentatively, D is TRBD2 (6 bases). From germline, CDR1 is DFQATT and CDR2 SNEGSKA (reference sequence). V was shortened by 3 bases and J by 0 bases, with 18 bases between the two germline ends. The CDR3 is made up of 17 amino acids. The CDR3: CSASFLEGFRSYNEQFF. The DNA for the CDR3 is TGCAGTGCTAGTTTTTTGGAGGGGTTTCGCTCCTACAATGAGCAGTTCTTC.

The V call is TRBV7-3, the J call TRBJ1-1, with no clear D. The length of the CDR3 is 18 residues. Germline lookup yields CDR1 SGHTA and CDR2 FQGTGA. The V end was cut by 2 bases, the J end by 0 bases, with 19 bases between. The CDR3 sequence is CASSLHPSGKLMNTEAFF. DNA for the CDR3: TGTGCCAGCAGCTTACATCCCAGTGGGAAACTTATGAACACTGAAGCTTTCTTT.

V usage is TRBV5-1 and J usage is TRBJ1-1; tentatively, D is TRBD1 (6 bases). Between the trimmed V and J ends, which lost 0 bases and 1 base, there was a span of 13 bases. The CDR3 spans 16 residues. CDR1 is SGHRS and CDR2 is YFSETQ in the germline V gene. CDR3 in DNA: TGCGCCAGCAGCTTGGGTGACAGGAGGTGGAACACTGAAGCTTTCTTT. Protein product: CASSLGDRRWNTEAFF. Filled out from reference TRBV5-1 and TRBJ1-1, the complete variable domain reads KAGVTQTPRYLIKTRGQQVTLSCSPISGHRSVSWYQQTPGQGLQFLFEYFSETQRNKGNFPGRFSGRQFSNSRSEMNVSTLELGDSALYLCASSLGDRRWNTEAFFGQGTRLTVV.

J is TRBJ2-3 and V is TRBV20-1; 11 bases fit TRBD1. The CDR3 extends over 19 amino acids. Germline V gene data show CDR1 as DFQATT and CDR2 as SNEGSKA (reference sequence). The J segment lost 0 bases and the V segment lost 5 bases, leaving 16 bases of the junction unmatched. In DNA, the CDR3 is TGCAGTGCTCCCAACCCCAGGGACAGGGGGGCCTTTAGCACAGATACGCAGTATTTT. It specifies CSAPNPRDRGAFSTDTQYF.

The V and J genes are TRBV11-2 and TRBJ2-3, with 9 bases matching TRBD1. The length of the CDR3 is 17 residues. The V gene end was trimmed by 4 bases and the J gene end by 4 bases; junction bases not matched to a gene: 12. Germline V CDR1 and CDR2: SGHAT, FQNNGV. The CDR3 here is CASSSHRGRGPSDTQYF. The CDR3 bases are TGTGCCAGCAGCTCCCACAGGGGGCGCGGTCCATCAGATACGCAGTATTTT. The entire variable domain, with the rest obtained from reference TRBV11-2 and TRBJ2-3, is as follows: EAGVAQSPRYKIIEKRQSVAFWCNPISGHATLYWYQQILGQGPKLLIQFQNNGVVDDSQLPKDRFSAERLKGVDSTLKIQPAKLEDSAVYLCASSSHRGRGPSDTQYFGPGTRLTVL.

This clonotype was found a few times. This chain links TRBV7-9 with TRBJ1-1, with D possibly being TRBD1 (6 bases). Germline V gives CDR1 SEHNR, CDR2 FQNEAQ (reference sequence). The length of the CDR3 is 13 residues. The ends were cut back, 5 bases at V and 8 bases at J, with 15 bases in the middle. The chain's CDR3 is CASSQNIQGEAFF. In nucleotides, the CDR3 is TGTGCCAGCAGCCAAAACATCCAGGGGGAAGCTTTCTTT.

J is TRBJ1-4 and V is TRBV12-3 or TRBV12-4; maybe TRBD1 (6 bases). V was pared by 8 bases and J by 2 bases, with 15 bases between. The CDR3 spans 15 residues. CDR3 in DNA: TGTGCCAGCCACCTACGGGGGCCCACTAATGAAAAACTGTTTTTT. This encodes CASHLRGPTNEKLFF.

The rearrangement joins TRBV5-6 to TRBJ2-7; 9 nucleotides match TRBD2. Germline V CDR1 and CDR2: SGHDT, YYEEEE. V dropped 6 bases and J dropped 7; count of bases not matched to a gene: 14. The CDR3 is 15 residues long. DNA for the CDR3: TGTGCCAGCACCCCACTAGCGGGTTCCTACAATGAGCAGTACTTC. As protein: CASTPLAGSYNEQYF.

Only a few counts were recorded for this clonotype. The chain carries TRBV20-1 and TRBJ2-1; D unclear. The length of the CDR3 is 15 residues. Germline values: CDR1 DFQATT, CDR2 SNEGSKA (reference sequence). The V end lost 6 bases, the J end lost 8 bases, and 23 bases lay between the germline ends. CDR3 nucleotide sequence: TGCAGTGCCACGAAAGACTGGGAAACCTCCGATGAGCAGTTCTTC. Translation: CSATKDWETSDEQFF.

The sample holds a few counts of this clonotype. This chain links TRBV6-1 with TRBJ2-3, with a weak D call TRBD2 (5 bases). CDR1 is MNHNS, CDR2 SASEGT, per germline. The germline V and J ends were trimmed by 2 bases and 2 bases, with 14 bases remaining between them. This CDR3 is 16 amino acids long. CDR3 sequence (DNA): TGTGCCAGCAGTGAACCCCTGGGGAGTCCCACAGATACGCAGTATTTT. Encoded protein: CASSEPLGSPTDTQYF.

The chain links TRBV12-3 or TRBV12-4 to TRBJ1-1; D unclear. Trimming removed 8 bases from V and 11 bases from J, with 12 bases in between. The CDR3 covers 10 residues. CDR3 DNA: TGTGCCAGCTATGAGCGGGCGGCTTTCTTT. Its protein is CASYERAAFF.

This clonotype appeared a few times. This sequence joins TRBV4-3 and TRBJ1-2; D unresolved. Trimming removed 0 bases at V and 2 bases at J, with 10 bases between. The CDR3 sequence is 15 residues long. Germline assignment: CDR1 LGHNA and CDR2 YSLEER. DNA of the CDR3: TGCGCCAGCAGCCAAGAGGTGAGAGTCAACTATGGCTACACCTTC. It yields the protein CASSQEVRVNYGYTF.

This chain connects TRBV7-2 to TRBJ1-1; no firm D call. The CDR3 spans 13 residues. V was clipped by 5 bases and J by 7 bases, with 14 bases between them. From germline, CDR1 is SGHTA and CDR2 FQGNSA. CDR3 loop: CASSPRPTFEAFF. The DNA for the CDR3 is TGTGCCAGCAGCCCTAGACCCACTTTTGAAGCTTTCTTT.

This chain connects TRBV19 to TRBJ1-2, with D tentatively TRBD1 (5 bases). This CDR3 region has 11 residues. V gave up 8 bases and J gave up 8 bases, with 12 bases separating them. Looked up from germline, CDR1 is LNHDA and CDR2 is SQIVND (reference sequence). CDR3 DNA sequence: TGTGCCAGTGCGGATGGGGGAGGCTACACCTTC. Residues: CASADGGGYTF.

The chain couples TRBV6-2 or TRBV6-3 to TRBJ2-3, with D unresolved. The CDR3 loop spans 14 amino acids. With 6 bases removed from V and 2 bases from J, the gap between germline ends came to 12 bases. The germline V gene has CDR1 MNHEY and CDR2 SVGEGT. The chain's CDR3 is CASSRSETTDTQYF. The CDR3, as DNA: TGTGCCAGCAGCCGGTCCGAAACCACAGATACGCAGTATTTT.

In its sample, this clonotype was seen a few times. The rearrangement joins TRBV6-5 to TRBJ1-5; TRBD1 is a possible D gene (6 bases). With 10 bases removed from V and 5 bases from J, the gap between germline ends came to 18 bases. CDR1 is MNHEY and CDR2 is SVGAGI in the germline V gene. The CDR3 loop spans 14 amino acids. As DNA, the CDR3 is TGTGCCACCTCTAGGGGGGACGGAGATCAGCCCCAGCATTTT. This translates into CATSRGDGDQPQHF.

J is TRBJ1-4 and V is TRBV7-2; 8 nucleotides align to TRBD1. Per germline, CDR1 SGHTA and CDR2 FQGNSA. CDR3 length: 15 amino acids. The V segment lost 7 bases and the J segment 7 bases; nucleotides outside the gene matches: 11. CDR3 DNA sequence: TGTGCCAGCAATTATAGGACAGGGAGCGGTGAAAAACTGTTTTTT. It yields the protein CASNYRTGSGEKLFF.

The chain combines TRBV6-5 with TRBJ2-7, with D uncertain. V lost 10 bases and J 0 bases, leaving 10 bases between the germline ends. Germline V gene data show CDR1 as MNHEY and CDR2 as SVGAGI. The CDR3 loop spans 12 amino acids. The CDR3 loop is CATGPHSYEQYF. In DNA, the CDR3 is TGTGCCACCGGGCCTCACTCCTACGAGCAGTACTTC.

CDR3 protein: CARGGLAGRGLALYRFYEQYF. Written as DNA, the CDR3 is TGTGCCAGGGGCGGGTTAGCCGGACGGGGACTAGCTTTATATCGGTTCTACGAGCAGTACTTC. The V gene is TRBV28, the J gene TRBJ2-7; 9 bases agree with TRBD2. V lost 9 bases, J lost 3 bases, and 30 bases stayed unmatched. The germline gives CDR1 MDHEN, CDR2 SYDVKM. There are 21 residues in the CDR3.

This clonotype was recorded only once. The chain links TRBV4-1 to TRBJ2-7; 8 bases map to TRBD2. The CDR3 loop spans 16 amino acids. Trimming cost V 0 bases and J 2 bases; bases outside gene matches: 6. Germline V gene sequence: CDR1 MGHRA, CDR2 YSYEKL. The CDR3 is CASSQDPRGDPYEQYF. The DNA of the CDR3 is TGCGCCAGCAGCCAAGATCCGCGGGGGGACCCCTACGAGCAGTACTTC.

This clonotype was recorded a few times. This chain uses TRBV3-1 with TRBJ1-1, with D tentatively TRBD1 (6 bases). CDR1 is LGHDT and CDR2 is YNNKEL in the germline V gene (reference sequence). The CDR3 loop spans 16 amino acids. Deletions cut 0 bases from V and 8 bases from J, with 19 bases between. CDR3 protein: CASSQDKGGGRREAFF. In DNA form, the CDR3 reads TGTGCCAGCAGCCAAGATAAAGGAGGGGGGCGGCGAGAAGCTTTCTTT.

This chain joins TRBV5-1 and TRBJ2-3; possibly TRBD1 for D (6 bases). Trimming pared 0 bases from V and 0 bases from J, leaving 11 bases between. CDR1 is SGHRS, CDR2 YFSETQ, per germline. This CDR3 is built from 16 residues. In DNA, the CDR3 is TGCGCCAGCAGCTTGGACGGGACATCTAGCACAGATACGCAGTATTTT. Protein product: CASSLDGTSSTDTQYF.

The chain couples TRBV2 to TRBJ2-5; D is uncertain. V lost 7 bases and J lost 5, with 5 bases in between. The CDR3 length is 10 residues. Germline V gives CDR1 SNHLY, CDR2 FYNNEI. The DNA of the CDR3 is TGTGCCAGCATATCGGAGACCCAGTACTTC. Translating it yields CASISETQYF.

The chain carries TRBV12-3 or TRBV12-4 and TRBJ1-6; 11 nucleotides agree with TRBD1. CDR3 size: 15 residues. The J segment lost 9 bases and the V segment lost 8 bases, leaving 9 bases of the junction unmatched. The DNA for the CDR3 is TGTGCCAGCGGGACGGACAGGGGGCGGAGTTCACCCCTCCACTTT. Protein sequence: CASGTDRGRSSPLHF.

The chain combines TRBV20-1 with TRBJ2-7; D may correspond to TRBD1 or TRBD2 (5 bases each). CDR3 length: 15 amino acids. CDR1 is DFQATT and CDR2 is SNEGSKA in the germline V gene (reference sequence). V dropped 3 bases and J dropped 7 bases, with 22 bases sitting between them. CDR3 amino acids: CSASITREYPLEQYF. The CDR3 region has the DNA TGCAGTGCTAGCATTACCAGGGAGTACCCGCTTGAGCAGTACTTC.

The CDR3 spells CASSQEGPPDEQYF. CDR3 nucleotide sequence: TGTGCCAGCAGCCAAGAGGGACCCCCAGACGAGCAGTACTTC. V usage is TRBV3-1 and J usage is TRBJ2-5; D tentatively fits TRBD1 or TRBD2 (5 bases each). The DNA end lines up better with TRBJ2-7; the J call may be wrong. This CDR3 region has 14 residues. Germline CDR1 and CDR2: LGHDT and YNNKEL (reference sequence).